This T cell receptor beta chain was documented in a study of blood T cell repertoires in COVID-19. Trimming removed 7 bases from V and 8 bases from J; junction bases left unmatched: 6. Germline V gene lookup returns CDR1 MNHEY and CDR2 SVGAGI. This CDR3 has 14 amino acids. Libraries were prepared by immunoSEQ multiplex PCR; TCRdb keeps only in-frame clonotypes and omits some of them. The sample includes approximately 170,000 clones, approximately 74% seen only once; the top ten take less than 3%. Sample: peripheral blood. The chain combines TRBV6-5 with TRBJ2-1; 12 nucleotides match TRBD2. This receptor was obtained from a woman of 80 years or more with acute or convalescent COVID-19. CDR3 amino acids: CASKRGLAGDEQFF. The CDR3 DNA sequence: TGTGCCAGCAAAAGGGGACTAGCGGGCGATGAGCAGTTCTTC.